This T cell receptor (beta chain) originates from a study of blood T cells in healthy people across ages. Through a sample-barcoded 5' primer and a J-beta primer mix, a second PCR was run for roughly 6 to 12 cycles. Each TCR beta cDNA got a 12-nucleotide random molecular identifier. Any given sample supplied a minimum of 3 million CDR3-containing paired-end reads. One entry per CDR3 protein, called by TCRdb with MiXCR from the 5' RACE reads. The sample lists approximately 2,000,000 distinct CDR3 sequences; about two fifths were seen once. CDR1 is SNHLY and CDR2 is FYNNEI in the germline V gene. The CDR3 runs to 15 residues.

This sequence originates from a human donor in good health. The chain couples TRBV2 to TRBJ2-4; 8 bases are a match to TRBD1. Judging by the DNA end, TRBJ2-7 fits better; the J call may be wrong. The source material was blood. The DNA for the CDR3 is TGTGCCAGCAGTGAACAGGGGGCGCAGATTTACGAGCAGTACTTC. This encodes CASSEQGAQIYEQYF.